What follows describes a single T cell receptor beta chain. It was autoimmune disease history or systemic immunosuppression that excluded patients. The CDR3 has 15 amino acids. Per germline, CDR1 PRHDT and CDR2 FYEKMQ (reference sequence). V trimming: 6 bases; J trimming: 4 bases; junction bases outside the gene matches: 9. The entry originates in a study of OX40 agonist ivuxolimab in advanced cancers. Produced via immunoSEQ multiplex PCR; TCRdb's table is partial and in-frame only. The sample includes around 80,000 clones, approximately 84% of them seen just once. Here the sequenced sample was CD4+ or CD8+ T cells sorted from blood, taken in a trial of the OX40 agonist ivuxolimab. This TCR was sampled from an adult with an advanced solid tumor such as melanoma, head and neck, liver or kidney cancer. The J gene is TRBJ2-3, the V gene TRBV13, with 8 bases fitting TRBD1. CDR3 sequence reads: CASRSGAGGPDTQYF. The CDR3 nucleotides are TGTGCCAGCAGGTCAGGGGCAGGGGGCCCAGATACGCAGTATTTT.